This T cell receptor (beta chain) was identified during a study of identical twins. General study points: Rather than following the same donors, the conclusions depended on cross-sectional statistical analysis.

There are 15 residues in the CDR3. Trimming took 0 bases from V and 7 from J; bases not matched to a gene: 10. The germline gives CDR1 SGDLS, CDR2 YYNGEE. In TCRdb, the 5' RACE reads were re-called with MiXCR into one record per CDR3 protein. Among hundreds of thousands of distinct CDR3 sequences listed, around a sixth were seen once. This clonotype has just a few counts. The antigen is not known. This same sample was also taken into another study, of T cells expressing NK-cell markers. As reported in that work: Eight donors were sequenced, seven testing HCMV-seropositive and one testing seronegative. What restricted sorting to alpha-beta TCR T cells in several experiments was an anti-gamma-delta TCR antibody. Dominance of the CD3+CD56-NKG2C+ fraction by these clonotypes also held in four donors.

The sequenced material came from PBMCs. This clonotype originated in a woman between 18 and 30 years old in good health. The chain carries TRBV9 and TRBJ2-7; 7 nucleotides line up with TRBD2. CDR3 coding DNA: TGTGCCAGCAGCGTAGGCGCGGGAGCCAGGGAAGAGCAGTACTTC. The encoded protein is CASSVGAGAREEQYF.